Sequencing of this TCR beta chain was carried out in a study of cytomegalovirus exposure and HLA in healthy donors. Findings of the study overall: It was confirmed in vitro that a few of the CMV-associated chains were specific for CMV antigens.

PCR employed 60 Vbeta and 13 Jbeta primers. Generated by immunoSEQ multiplex PCR, the TCRdb table keeps only in-frame clones and is missing some. The data contain about 200,000 clones, around 85% of them singletons. About this clone itself: What it binds is not known.

Although they were nominally healthy when sampled, donors likely had unrecorded immune exposures. Looked up from germline, CDR1 is MDHEN and CDR2 is SYDVKM. With V trimmed by 7 bases and J by 4 bases, 9 bases remained unmatched. The CDR3 sequence is 16 residues long. Sequencing was performed on PBMCs. The clonotype originates from a woman aged 45-59 years in good health and CMV-seronegative. V and J are TRBV28 and TRBJ2-3, with 12 bases aligning to TRBD1. DNA for the CDR3: TGTGCCAGCATATCGGAGGGGACAGGGGGCCCAGATACGCAGTATTTT. It specifies CASISEGTGGPDTQYF.